One sample yielded the 11 T cell receptor beta chains listed below, sequenced in a study of lymphopenia after photon versus proton radiotherapy. Using immunoSEQ multiplex PCR, the repertoire was profiled, and TCRdb retains in-frame clones only, with some absent. Among about 39,000 clones listed, 92% were seen once. The sequencing used peripheral blood, collected from a patient treated with photon-based radiotherapy. Receptors were obtained from a man between 60 and 75 years old with cholangiocarcinoma.

The V and J genes are TRBV25-1 and TRBJ2-7; D gene unclear. Trimming took off 1 base at V and 2 bases at J, with 9 bases between the two ends. Germline V gene sequence: CDR1 MGHDK, CDR2 SYGVNS. The CDR3 has 14 amino acids. The CDR3, as DNA: TGTGCCAGCAGTGAATTTCTTGACCCCTACGAGCAGTACTTC. This sequence encodes CASSEFLDPYEQYF.

This chain connects TRBV7-3 to TRBJ1-4; D call uncertain. This CDR3 region has 14 residues. Trimming pared 5 bases from V and 6 bases from J, leaving 13 bases between. Germline V CDR1 and CDR2: SGHTA, FQGTGA. CDR3 coding DNA: TGTGCCAGCAGCCCCTACCGTTTTTATGAAAAACTGTTTTTT. Its protein product is CASSPYRFYEKLFF.

The chain employs TRBV19 and TRBJ1-2, with 7 bases fitting TRBD1. J lost 4 bases, V lost 3 bases, and 8 bases had no gene match. This CDR3 has 15 amino acids. CDR1 and CDR2 (germline): LNHDA, SQIVND (reference sequence). This CDR3 reads CASSIRRDSLYGYTF. The CDR3 DNA follows: TGTGCCAGTAGTATTCGTCGGGACAGCCTCTATGGCTACACCTTC.

The rearrangement links TRBV19 to TRBJ1-1, with TRBD1 as a possible D gene (5 bases). Trimming pared 3 bases from V and 10 bases from J, leaving 12 bases between. Germline assignment: CDR1 LNHDA and CDR2 SQIVND (reference sequence). The CDR3 is 12 residues long. The CDR3 region is CASSIWAGTAFF. CDR3 sequence (DNA): TGTGCCAGTAGTATTTGGGCGGGGACAGCTTTCTTT.

V gene TRBV5-1 combines with J gene TRBJ1-1; no firm D call. Germline V gene sequence: CDR1 SGHRS, CDR2 YFSETQ. V was clipped by 4 bases and J by 2 bases, with 12 bases between them. The length of the CDR3 is 14 residues. CDR3 region: CASSTGGPNTEAFF. The CDR3 DNA reads as TGCGCCAGCAGCACTGGAGGACCAAACACTGAAGCTTTCTTT.

The CDR3 DNA follows: TGTGCCAGCAGCTTGACCGACGAGCAGTACTTC. Residues: CASSLTDEQYF. This chain joins TRBV7-6 and TRBJ2-7; D is ambiguous. Trimming removed 3 bases from V and 5 bases from J, with 5 bases in between. Germline V CDR1 and CDR2: SGHVS, FNYEAQ. The CDR3 totals 11 residues.

For the CDR3, the DNA is TGCGCCAGCAGTGCCGGGACAGTAGAGACTGAAGCTTTCTTT. This sequence encodes CASSAGTVETEAFF. V usage is TRBV10-1 and J usage is TRBJ1-1; 7 bases are shared with TRBD1. CDR1 WNHNN and CDR2 SYGVQD come from the germline V gene (reference sequence). This CDR3 spans 14 amino acids. The V gene end was trimmed by 4 bases and the J gene end by 5 bases; junction bases not matched to a gene: 7.

V gene TRBV10-2 combines with J gene TRBJ2-3; 8 nucleotides align to TRBD2. The CDR3 is made up of 17 amino acids. J was trimmed by 4 bases and V by 0 bases; bases with no gene match: 9. CDR1 and CDR2 (germline): WSHSY, SAAADI. The CDR3 DNA reads as TGCGCCAGCAGTGAGTCGAAAGCCGCGGGGGGCCCAGATACGCAGTATTTT. Translated, it gives CASSESKAAGGPDTQYF.

CDR3 DNA: TGTGCCAGCAGTTCGACCGGGACAGGGACTGAAGCTTTCTTT. Amino acid sequence: CASSSTGTGTEAFF. The chain couples TRBV28 to TRBJ1-1; 9 bases agree with TRBD1. Germline assignment: CDR1 MDHEN and CDR2 SYDVKM. Losses at the gene ends were 4 bases for V and 5 bases for J; bases not matched to a gene: 5. CDR3 length: 14 residues. The full variable domain, in which reference TRBV28 and TRBJ1-1 provide the parts outside the CDR3, is DVKVTQSSRYLVKRTGEKVFLECVQDMDHENMFWYRQDPGLGLRLIYFSYDVKMKEKGDIPEGYSVSREKKERFSLILESASTNQTSMYLCASSSTGTGTEAFFGQGTRLTVV.

The V and J genes are TRBV9 and TRBJ1-1; TRBD1 might be the D (5 bases). Germline assignment: CDR1 SGDLS and CDR2 YYNGEE. The length of the CDR3 is 15 residues. V was pared by 0 bases and J by 2 bases, with 11 bases between. Here the CDR3 reads CASSVAGPKNTEAFF. CDR3 bases: TGTGCCAGCAGCGTAGCGGGACCAAAAAACACTGAAGCTTTCTTT.

The chain recombines TRBV11-1 with TRBJ2-7; 13 bases are shared with TRBD2. Germline V gene sequence: CDR1 SGHAT, CDR2 FQDESV (reference sequence). The junction had 2 bases not matched to a gene; V was cut back by 0 bases and J by 3 bases. This CDR3 comprises 16 residues. CDR3 residues: CASSLAGTSGIYEQYF. The CDR3 DNA reads TGTGCCAGCAGCTTAGCCGGGACTAGCGGGATCTACGAGCAGTACTTC.